This T cell receptor beta chain was sequenced during a study of spatial heterogeneity in lung cancer. Every molecule of TCR cDNA had its own unique molecular identifier. From the 5' RACE reads, TCRdb called clonotypes with MiXCR, one entry per CDR3 protein. The sample lists thousands of distinct CDR3 sequences, roughly an eighth occurring once. V was pared by 2 bases and J by 6 bases, with 4 bases of the junction left unmatched. This CDR3 has 14 residues. Germline V lookup: CDR1 MNHEY, CDR2 SMNVEV (reference sequence). Overall study results and limits: Counts of expanded intratumoral alpha and beta TCRs tracked tumor mutation counts. When ubiquitous and regional expanded TCRs were counted, their numbers tracked ubiquitous and regional nonsynonymous mutations, respectively.

This clonotype was seen ten or more times. Its antigen is undetermined. Time point here: sample taken at primary tumor resection. The source of this sequence is a male donor with early-stage non-small cell lung cancer. The sample here was lung tumor tissue, taken at surgery. The J gene is TRBJ2-7, the V gene TRBV27; 10 bases fit TRBD2. The CDR3 coding sequence is TGTGCCAGCAGTTTAGGCGCTAGCGGGAGCGAGCAGTACTTC. This codes for CASSLGASGSEQYF.